This TCR beta chain was identified in a study of early T cells in non-severe SARS-CoV-2 infection (dated by TCRdb to the early 2020s). Looking at the study overall: Bulk RNA from unsorted whole blood was used for TCR sequencing, so alpha and beta chains could not be paired. Beyond this particular receptor, the publication reports: Matching against VDJdb was skewed toward anti-spike CD8 responses, likely underestimated virus-specific expansions, and missed private and CD4 specificities.

The germline V gene encodes CDR1 KGHDR and CDR2 SFDVKD. The CDR3 holds 18 amino acids from the cysteine to the phenylalanine. The only DNA kept is the CDR3, 54 bases in frame from the first base. Trimming accounts for 2 bases at V and 1 base at J, while the number of junction bases matched to no gene is 8. Libraries came from 5' RACE. The reads were generated on a NextSeq 500. Unique molecular identifiers were attached to individual cDNA molecules in the TCR library protocol so that sequencing error and PCR bias could be corrected. Sequencing covered both TCR alpha and beta chains, and within each sample the abundances of alpha and beta sequences were tightly co-correlated. The paper's processing steps were these. Decombinator V4 was used to perform V gene, J gene and CDR3 annotation of TCR sequences. TCRs were defined as expanded if a significant change between any two time points was detected under a Poisson model with p below 0.0001. TCR abundances were normalised to the total number of TCRs sequenced in each sample and reported as counts per million. TRAV1-2 paired with TRAJ12, TRAJ20 or TRAJ33 defined MAIT TCRs, while TRAV10 paired with TRAJ18 defined iNKT TCRs. A search of VDJdb, accessed on 1 November 2021, was run for TCRs annotated to CMV, EBV and SARS-CoV-2, with TCRs annotated for multiple antigens excluded. The public reads were quality trimmed at Q25 with fastp and then assembled into clones with MiXCR by TCRdb, keeping productive beta chains. One record per CDR3 amino acid sequence lists the most common genes and DNA. The V and J calls reflect TCRdb's pipeline rather than the authors' work. The sample table holds 40,000 to 45,000 distinct CDR3 sequences, of which about 11% were seen once. The ten biggest clones cover 9.7% of the sample.

Set within a cohort of healthcare workers in London, UK, this nested case-control study involved weekly PCR testing of nasopharyngeal swabs along with blood sampling. Between 23 and 31 March 2020, the week of the UK lockdown, healthcare workers were enrolled and then followed up weekly for as long as 16 weeks. Turning to this clonotype: This receptor's antigen is unknown. Per-base quality was not reported, and no clone a single base away is much larger than it.

What was sequenced was whole blood. This TCR came from an adult who was a healthcare worker with PCR-confirmed SARS-CoV-2 infection or an uninfected control (not recorded which). This chain is built from TRBV24-1 and TRBJ2-5, and 11 junction bases match TRBD2. The DNA is as follows: TGTGCCACCAGTGATTCTGCAATGACTAGCGGGGCCCAAGAGACCCAGTACTTC. Its coded protein is CATSDSAMTSGAQETQYF.